In its sample, the clone carrying this T cell receptor beta chain was seen once. This entry is derived from a study of vaccination and CD4 T cells after COVID-19. TCRdb passed the PCR reads through MiXCR, listing each CDR3 protein once. The table records approximately 20,000 distinct CDR3 sequences, around 64% of them present only once. V was clipped by 1 base and J by 3 bases; unmatched bases: 13. This CDR3 is 19 amino acids long. CDR1 and CDR2 (germline): SEHNR, FQNEAQ (reference sequence). The sample here was CD4+ T cells from blood, taken after SARS-CoV-2 vaccination. The receptor was isolated from a human donor who had recovered from COVID-19. This chain connects TRBV7-9 to TRBJ2-3; 10 bases are shared with TRBD2. For the CDR3, the DNA is TGTGCCAGCAGCTTAGGGTCTAGCGGGAGAGTGGGGCGAACAGATACGCAGTATTTT. The encoded protein is CASSLGSSGRVGRTDTQYF.